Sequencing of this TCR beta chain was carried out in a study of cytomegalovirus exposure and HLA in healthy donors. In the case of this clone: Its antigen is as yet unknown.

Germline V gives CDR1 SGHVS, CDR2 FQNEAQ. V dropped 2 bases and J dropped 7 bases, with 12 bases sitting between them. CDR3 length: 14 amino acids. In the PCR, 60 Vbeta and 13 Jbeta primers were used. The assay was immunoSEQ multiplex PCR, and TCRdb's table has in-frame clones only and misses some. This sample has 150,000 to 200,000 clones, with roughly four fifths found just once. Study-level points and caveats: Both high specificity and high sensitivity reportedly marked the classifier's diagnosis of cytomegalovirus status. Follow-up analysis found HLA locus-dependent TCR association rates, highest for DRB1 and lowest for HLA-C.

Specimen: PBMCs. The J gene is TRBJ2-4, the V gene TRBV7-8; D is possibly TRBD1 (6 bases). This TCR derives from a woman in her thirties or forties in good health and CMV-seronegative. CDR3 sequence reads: CASSLQGSGNIQYF. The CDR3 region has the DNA TGTGCCAGCAGCTTACAGGGGTCGGGCAACATTCAGTACTTC.